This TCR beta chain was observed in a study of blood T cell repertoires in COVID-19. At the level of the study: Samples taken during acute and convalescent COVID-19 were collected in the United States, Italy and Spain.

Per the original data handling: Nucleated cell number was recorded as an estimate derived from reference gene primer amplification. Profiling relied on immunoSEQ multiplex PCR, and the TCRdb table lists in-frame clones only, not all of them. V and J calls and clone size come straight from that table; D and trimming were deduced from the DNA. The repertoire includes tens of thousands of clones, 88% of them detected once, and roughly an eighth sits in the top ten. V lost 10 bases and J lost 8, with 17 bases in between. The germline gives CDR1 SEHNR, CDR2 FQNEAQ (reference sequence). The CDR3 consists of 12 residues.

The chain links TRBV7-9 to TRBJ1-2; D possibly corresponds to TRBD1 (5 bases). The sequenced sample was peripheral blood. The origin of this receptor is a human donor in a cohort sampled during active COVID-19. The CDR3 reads CATLREQGGYTF. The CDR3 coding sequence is TGTGCCACCTTAAGAGAGCAGGGAGGCTACACCTTC.